Shown below are 21 T cell receptor beta chains from a single sample sequenced in a study of cytomegalovirus exposure and HLA in healthy donors. PCR amplification relied on 60 Vbeta primers (plus 13 Jbeta primers). Assay used: immunoSEQ multiplex PCR; TCRdb lists only in-frame clones, some missing. This sample carries 150,000 to 200,000 clones, 83% of them seen once, and the ten largest clones take around 4.3%. The sequencing input was PBMCs. The receptors were gathered from a man over 45 in good health and CMV-seropositive.

V gene TRBV4-1 combines with J gene TRBJ2-7; TRBD1 matches 12 bases. Germline assignment: CDR1 MGHRA and CDR2 YSYEKL. Unmatched junction bases numbered 12, after V lost 1 base and J lost 2 bases. The CDR3 is 19 residues long. The CDR3 region is CASSQGPGTGGIPTYEQYF. The CDR3 DNA follows: TGCGCCAGCAGCCAAGGTCCTGGGACAGGGGGCATCCCTACCTACGAGCAGTACTTC.

This sequence joins TRBV20-1 and TRBJ2-7; tentative D call: TRBD2 (6 bases). The CDR3 has 11 residues. The V gene lost 3 bases and the J gene lost 4 bases, with 7 bases spanning the gap. Germline CDR1 and CDR2: DFQATT and SNEGSKA (reference sequence). CDR3 in DNA: TGCAGTGCTAGGGGGAGGTACGAGCAGTACTTC. This gives the protein CSARGRYEQYF.

The J gene is TRBJ2-1, the V gene TRBV6-5, with 10 bases aligning to TRBD2. This CDR3 is built from 16 residues. The V gene end was trimmed by 0 bases and the J gene end by 8 bases; junction bases not matched to a gene: 7. Germline loops: CDR1 MNHEY, CDR2 SVGAGI. The CDR3 sequence is CASSYSGSGRLYEQFF. CDR3 sequence (DNA): TGTGCCAGCAGTTACTCTGGTAGCGGGAGGTTATATGAGCAGTTCTTC.

The chain employs TRBV19 and TRBJ1-2; 10 bases agree with TRBD1. V gave up 3 bases and J gave up 6 bases; unmatched junction bases: 1. The CDR3 covers 13 residues. Germline loops: CDR1 LNHDA, CDR2 SQIVND (reference sequence). CDR3 DNA sequence: TGTGCCAGTAGTATTGGGACAGGGGATGGCTACACCTTC. Amino acid sequence: CASSIGTGDGYTF.

The V gene is TRBV7-9, the J gene TRBJ1-5, with D unresolved. CDR1 and CDR2 from the germline V gene are SEHNR and FQNEAQ (reference sequence). CDR3 size: 12 residues. V lost 11 bases to trimming and J lost 3 bases, with 11 bases between them. Here the CDR3 reads CAEEGVNQPQHF. In DNA form, the CDR3 reads TGTGCCGAAGAGGGTGTCAATCAGCCCCAGCATTTT.

This clone was recorded a few times. The rearrangement links TRBV10-3 to TRBJ2-5, with 10 bases matching TRBD2. The V and J ends lost 10 bases and 2 bases, in that order; junction bases with no gene match: 10. Germline loops: CDR1 ENHRY, CDR2 SYGVKD. The CDR3 runs 15 residues. CDR3 bases: TGTGCCAGCCAGGCTTCTAGCGGGGGACAAGAGACCCAGTACTTC. The encoded protein is CASQASSGGQETQYF.

About this clone: Other DNA sequences in this specimen translate into the identical CDR3. In DNA form, the CDR3 reads TGTGCCAGCAGCTTAGGAACAGATAATTCACCCCTCCACTTT. Translated, it gives CASSLGTDNSPLHF. The chain carries TRBV7-9 and TRBJ1-6; D is ambiguous. Germline CDR1 SEHNR, CDR2 FQNEAQ (reference sequence). Trimming took off 1 base at V and 5 bases at J, with 6 bases between the two ends. CDR3 length: 14 amino acids.

The chain employs TRBV15 and TRBJ2-4, with a possible D match to TRBD1 (5 bases). V dropped 2 bases and J dropped 0 bases, with 11 bases sitting between them. Germline assignment: CDR1 LNHNV and CDR2 YYDKDF (reference sequence). The CDR3 is 16 residues long. The CDR3 DNA is TGTGCCACCAGCAGAATTGACAGCCTAGCCAAAAACATTCAGTACTTC. Translated, it gives CATSRIDSLAKNIQYF.

V is TRBV28 and J is TRBJ2-5, with TRBD2 matching over 13 bases. Germline V gene lookup returns CDR1 MDHEN and CDR2 SYDVKM. The CDR3 has 20 residues. Germline trimming cut 7 bases from V and 0 bases from J; bases unmatched to any gene: 17. The CDR3 bases are TGTGCCAGCACTAAGTTTCCCGGGACTAGCGGGACGTCGTACCAAGAGACCCAGTACTTC. Its protein is CASTKFPGTSGTSYQETQYF.

The rearrangement uses TRBV7-9 and TRBJ2-7; perhaps TRBD2 as D (7 bases). Germline CDR1 SEHNR, CDR2 FQNEAQ (reference sequence). The CDR3 has 16 residues. V was cut by 2 bases and J by 2 bases, with 16 bases left in between. The CDR3 region is CASSLLSQGGAYEQYF. DNA of the CDR3: TGTGCCAGCAGCTTACTTAGCCAAGGGGGGGCCTACGAGCAGTACTTC.

The V call is TRBV7-9, the J call TRBJ1-4; no clear D gene. V was cut by 1 base and J by 5 bases, with 20 bases left in between. From germline, CDR1 is SEHNR and CDR2 FQNEAQ (reference sequence). The CDR3 loop spans 18 amino acids. The CDR3 is CASSLESGGEPSNEKLFF. CDR3 sequence (DNA): TGTGCCAGCAGCTTAGAGTCGGGTGGGGAGCCCTCGAATGAAAAACTGTTTTTT.

This chain links TRBV18 with TRBJ2-1, with TRBD1 matching over 9 bases. V lost 0 bases to trimming and J lost 7 bases; unmatched junction nucleotides: 10. CDR1 and CDR2 from the germline V gene are KGHSH and LQKENI. The CDR3 has 17 amino acids. The CDR3 DNA is TGTGCCAGCTCACCACCGCTAGGACAGGGGTTGACGAATGAGCAGTTCTTC. Its protein is CASSPPLGQGLTNEQFF.

This chain uses TRBV15 with TRBJ1-3, with D possibly being TRBD1 (6 bases). CDR3 length equals 16 residues. The V gene's germline CDR1 is LNHNV and CDR2 YYDKDF (reference sequence). V lost 1 base and J lost 4, with 14 bases in between. This chain's CDR3 is CATSRGRDNQGNTIYF. DNA of the CDR3: TGTGCCACCAGCAGAGGCCGGGACAATCAAGGAAACACCATATATTTT.

CDR3 sequence reads: CASRMGGGVYEQYF. CDR3 in DNA: TGTGCCAGCAGGATGGGGGGTGGAGTCTACGAGCAGTACTTC. The rearrangement joins TRBV6-1 to TRBJ2-5; TRBD2 might be the D (6 bases). Gene TRBJ2-7 matches the end of the DNA better, so the J call may be wrong. The CDR3 consists of 14 residues. CDR1 and CDR2 from the germline V gene are MNHNS and SASEGT.

The V and J genes are TRBV5-8 and TRBJ1-1, with 11 bases identical to TRBD1. Trimming removed 7 bases from V and 4 bases from J; junction bases left unmatched: 6. Germline CDR1 and CDR2: SGHTS and YDEGEE. The CDR3 loop spans 14 amino acids. In DNA, the CDR3 is TGTGCCAGCCGGGACAGGGGGATCGGCACTGAAGCTTTCTTT. This gives the protein CASRDRGIGTEAFF.

This clone was counted once. The CDR3: CASSDESVSNNSPLHF. For the CDR3, the DNA is TGCGCCAGCAGTGACGAGAGTGTTAGTAATAATTCACCCCTCCACTTT. This chain connects TRBV10-1 to TRBJ1-6; D is unclear. V lost 3 bases to trimming and J lost 5 bases, with 14 bases between them. The V gene's germline CDR1 is WNHNN and CDR2 SYGVQD (reference sequence). The CDR3 has 16 amino acids.

This clone turned up a few times. The rearrangement links TRBV6-1 to TRBJ1-1, with 7 bases fitting TRBD1. Germline CDR1 MNHNS, CDR2 SASEGT. V shed 5 bases and J 1 base; nucleotides not matched to a gene: 4. CDR3 length: 14 residues. The CDR3 DNA reads as TGTGCCAGCAGTCCGGGACAGCGGAACACTGAAGCTTTCTTT. Translated: CASSPGQRNTEAFF.

The chain is built from TRBV6-5 and TRBJ1-1, with D perhaps TRBD1 (5 bases). CDR1 and CDR2 (germline): MNHEY, SVGAGI. This CDR3 region has 14 residues. Trimming shortened V by 0 bases and J by 7 bases, and 12 bases separated the two germline ends. The CDR3 protein is CASSYSGGNGEAFF. Written as DNA, the CDR3 is TGTGCCAGCAGTTACTCTGGGGGGAACGGTGAAGCTTTCTTT.

The V gene is TRBV6-7, the J gene TRBJ2-1, with TRBD2 identical over 8 bases. TRBV6-7 is known as an ORF, though its function is uncertain. The CDR3 is 17 amino acids. The V and J ends lost 2 bases and 2 bases, in that order; junction bases with no gene match: 8. CDR3 protein: CASSYLGNSGTYNEQFF. The CDR3, as DNA: TGTGCCAGCAGTTACCTTGGTAATAGCGGGACCTACAATGAGCAGTTCTTC.

This chain joins TRBV29-1 and TRBJ2-7; TRBD2 might be the D (5 bases). The germline CDR1 and CDR2 sequences are SQVTM and ANQGSEA. The CDR3 contains 12 residues. The germline V and J ends were trimmed by 6 bases and 5 bases, with 14 bases remaining between them. The CDR3 here is CSVVTRGDEQYF. Written as DNA, the CDR3 is TGCAGCGTGGTCACCCGGGGAGACGAGCAGTACTTC.

The V and J genes are TRBV19 and TRBJ1-1, with 8 bases lining up with TRBD1. The CDR3 consists of 12 residues. Trimming took 2 bases from V and 8 from J; bases not matched to a gene: 1. CDR1 is LNHDA and CDR2 is SQIVND in the germline V gene (reference sequence). The CDR3 here is CASSITGGEAFF. The CDR3 DNA reads as TGTGCCAGTAGTATAACAGGGGGAGAAGCTTTCTTT.